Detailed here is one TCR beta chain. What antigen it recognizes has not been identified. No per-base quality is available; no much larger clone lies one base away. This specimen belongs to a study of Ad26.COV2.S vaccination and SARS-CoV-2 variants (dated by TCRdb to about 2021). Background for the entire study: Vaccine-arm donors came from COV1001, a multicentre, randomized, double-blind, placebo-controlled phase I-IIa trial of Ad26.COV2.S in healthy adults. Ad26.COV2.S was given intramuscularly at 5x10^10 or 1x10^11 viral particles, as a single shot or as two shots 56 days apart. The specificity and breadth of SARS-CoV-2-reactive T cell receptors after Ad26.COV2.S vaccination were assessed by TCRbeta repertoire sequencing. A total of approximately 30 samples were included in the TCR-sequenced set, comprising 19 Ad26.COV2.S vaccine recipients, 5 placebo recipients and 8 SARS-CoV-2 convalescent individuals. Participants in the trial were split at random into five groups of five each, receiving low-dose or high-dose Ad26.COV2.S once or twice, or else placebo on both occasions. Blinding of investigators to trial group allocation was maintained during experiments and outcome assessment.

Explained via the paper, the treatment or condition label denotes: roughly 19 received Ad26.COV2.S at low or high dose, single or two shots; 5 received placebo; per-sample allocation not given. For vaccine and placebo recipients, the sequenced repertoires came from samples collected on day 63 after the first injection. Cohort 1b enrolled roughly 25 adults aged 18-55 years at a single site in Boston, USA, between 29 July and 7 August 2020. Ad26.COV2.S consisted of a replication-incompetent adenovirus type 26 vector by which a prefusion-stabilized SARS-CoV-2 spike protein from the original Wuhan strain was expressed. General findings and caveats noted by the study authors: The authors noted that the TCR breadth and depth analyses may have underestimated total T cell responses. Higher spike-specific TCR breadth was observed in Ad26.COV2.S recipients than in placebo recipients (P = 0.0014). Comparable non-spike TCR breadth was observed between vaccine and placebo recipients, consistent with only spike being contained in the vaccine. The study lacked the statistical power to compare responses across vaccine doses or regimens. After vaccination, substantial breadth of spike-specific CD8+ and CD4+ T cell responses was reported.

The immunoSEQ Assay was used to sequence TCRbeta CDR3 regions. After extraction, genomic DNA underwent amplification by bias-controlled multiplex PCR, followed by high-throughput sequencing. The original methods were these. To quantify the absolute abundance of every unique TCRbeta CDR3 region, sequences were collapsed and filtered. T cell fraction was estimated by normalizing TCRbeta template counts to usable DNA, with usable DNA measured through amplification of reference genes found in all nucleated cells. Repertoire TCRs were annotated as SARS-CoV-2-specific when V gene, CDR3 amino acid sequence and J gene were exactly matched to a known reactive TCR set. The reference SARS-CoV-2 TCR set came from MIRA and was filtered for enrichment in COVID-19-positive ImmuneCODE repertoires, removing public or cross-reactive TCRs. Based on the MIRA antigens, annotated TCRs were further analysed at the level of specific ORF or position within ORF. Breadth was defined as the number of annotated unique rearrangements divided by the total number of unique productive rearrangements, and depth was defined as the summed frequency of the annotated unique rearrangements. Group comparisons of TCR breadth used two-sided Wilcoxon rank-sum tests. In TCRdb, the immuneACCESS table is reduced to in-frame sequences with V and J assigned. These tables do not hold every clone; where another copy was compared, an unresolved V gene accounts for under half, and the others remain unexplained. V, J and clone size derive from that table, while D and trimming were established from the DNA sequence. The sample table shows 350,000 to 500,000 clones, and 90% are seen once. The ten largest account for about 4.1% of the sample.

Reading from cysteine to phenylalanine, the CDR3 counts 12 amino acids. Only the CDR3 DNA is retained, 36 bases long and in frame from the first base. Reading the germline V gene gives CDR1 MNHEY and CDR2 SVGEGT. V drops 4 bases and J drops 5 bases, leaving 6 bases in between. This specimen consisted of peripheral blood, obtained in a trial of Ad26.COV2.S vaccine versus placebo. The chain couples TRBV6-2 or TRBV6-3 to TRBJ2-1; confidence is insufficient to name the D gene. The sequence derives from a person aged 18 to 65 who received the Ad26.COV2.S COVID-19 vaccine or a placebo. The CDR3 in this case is CASSFLDNEQFF. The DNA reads TGTGCCAGCAGTTTCCTGGACAATGAGCAGTTCTTC.